The 19 T cell receptor beta chains below come from one sample, sequenced in a study of blood T cells in healthy people across ages. A second PCR of about 7 to 12 cycles used a sample-barcoded 5' primer and a J-beta primer mix. TCRdb re-derived calls from the 5' RACE reads in MiXCR, one entry per CDR3 protein. The table shows 450,000 to 600,000 distinct CDR3 sequences, with about 27% occurring only once. These sequences were also reported in another study, on T cells of mothers and their children.

Sequenced: blood. These receptors all stem from a boy under 10 years old in good health.

A remark on this clonotype: At one of its ends the junction is not consistent with the germline gene, which may arise from a read error. The V and J genes are TRBV20-1 and TRBJ1-4; D is unclear. The CDR3 is 13 residues long. CDR1 DFQATT and CDR2 SNEGSKA come from the germline V gene (reference sequence). This chain's CDR3 is CSARDPLLEELFF. Written as DNA, the CDR3 is TGCAGTGCTAGAGACCCCCTCCTTGAAGAACTGTTTTTT.

CDR3 in amino acids: CASSSPPGGGNEKLFF. The DNA for the CDR3 is TGTGCCAGCAGCTCTCCTCCGGGAGGGGGTAATGAAAAACTGTTTTTT. V is TRBV7-2 and J is TRBJ1-4, with TRBD1 as a possible D gene (6 bases). In germline, CDR1 is SGHTA, CDR2 FQGNSA. Trimming cost V 4 bases and J 4 bases, with 16 bases left between them. The CDR3 runs to 16 residues.

This clonotype was detected a few times. The gene calls are TRBV6-5 and TRBJ2-7; D might be TRBD1 (6 bases). The V and J ends lost 5 bases and 10 bases respectively, with 15 bases between them. This CDR3 has 12 amino acids. The V gene's germline CDR1 is MNHEY and CDR2 SVGAGI. The CDR3 sequence: CASSPTTGNQYF. The CDR3, as DNA: TGTGCCAGCAGTCCTACTACAGGGAACCAGTACTTC.

This clonotype was counted once. The CDR3 spells CASSYIETQYF. CDR3 bases: TGTGCCAGCAGTTACATCGAGACCCAGTACTTC. This chain uses TRBV6-5 with TRBJ2-5, with D unclear. The length of the CDR3 is 11 residues. From germline, CDR1 is MNHEY and CDR2 SVGAGI. With 2 bases removed from V and 5 bases from J, the gap between germline ends came to 3 bases.

The chain uses TRBV4-3 and TRBJ2-1, with D uncertain. The germline V gene encodes CDR1 LGHNA and CDR2 YSLEER. V lost 1 base and J 5 bases, leaving 12 bases between the germline ends. CDR3 length equals 15 residues. DNA for the CDR3: TGCGCCAGCAGCCAAGCCCATGCCTTGGACAATGAGCAGTTCTTC. It translates to CASSQAHALDNEQFF.

V usage is TRBV29-1 and J usage is TRBJ1-2; 9 bases line up with TRBD1. Looked up from germline, CDR1 is SQVTM and CDR2 is ANQGSEA. This CDR3 contains 15 residues. V gave up 6 bases and J gave up 3 bases; unmatched junction bases: 11. The CDR3 bases are TGCAGCGTAGCCACGCCGGGACAGGGAGACTATGGCTACACCTTC. Translating gives CSVATPGQGDYGYTF.

The chain uses TRBV20-1 and TRBJ2-4; D not certain. CDR1 DFQATT and CDR2 SNEGSKA come from the germline V gene (reference sequence). The CDR3 runs 14 residues. Trimming shortened V by 5 bases and J by 0 bases, and 11 bases separated the two germline ends. The CDR3 spells CSAQKYLAKNIQYF. The CDR3, as DNA: TGCAGTGCTCAAAAGTATTTAGCCAAAAACATTCAGTACTTC.

The chain recombines TRBV14 with TRBJ2-1, with D perhaps TRBD2 (6 bases). Trimming shortened V by 0 bases and J by 4 bases, and 13 bases separated the two germline ends. Germline CDR1 and CDR2: SGHDN and FVKESK. CDR3 length: 16 residues. The CDR3 nucleotides read TGTGCCAGCAGCCAAGATATCCGCGGGGATTACAATGAGCAGTTCTTC. Amino acids: CASSQDIRGDYNEQFF.

This clonotype has more than one count but fewer than ten. The rearrangement joins TRBV4-1 to TRBJ2-1; TRBD2 aligns across 12 bases. Germline V gene sequence: CDR1 MGHRA, CDR2 YSYEKL. Trimming took 3 bases from V and 6 from J; bases not matched to a gene: 12. The CDR3 length is 18 residues. The CDR3 is CASSQTYLGLAGLNEQFF. Here the CDR3 DNA reads TGCGCCAGCAGCCAGACATACTTAGGACTAGCGGGGCTCAATGAGCAGTTCTTC.

The chain recombines TRBV29-1 with TRBJ1-4, with D unresolved. The CDR3 is made up of 13 amino acids. Per germline, CDR1 SQVTM and CDR2 ANQGSEA. Trimming removed 3 bases at V and 8 bases at J, with 13 bases between. CDR3 sequence: CSVEGGRGEKLFF. CDR3 bases: TGCAGCGTTGAGGGAGGGAGAGGCGAAAAACTGTTTTTT.

The chain joins TRBV29-1 to TRBJ2-1; D is undetermined. V shed 3 bases and J shed 0 bases, with 3 bases lying between them. CDR3 length equals 12 residues. The germline V gene encodes CDR1 SQVTM and CDR2 ANQGSEA. The CDR3 bases are TGCAGCGTTGACGGCTCCTACAATGAGCAGTTCTTC. Its translation: CSVDGSYNEQFF.

This clonotype was seen a few times. The chain links TRBV7-6 to TRBJ2-5; TRBD2 agrees at 11 bases. The end of the DNA fits TRBJ2-1 better, so the J call may be wrong. This CDR3 is built from 15 residues. The V gene's germline CDR1 is SGHVS and CDR2 FNYEAQ. CDR3 region: CASSLVLAGGNEQFF. The CDR3 bases are TGTGCCAGCAGCTTAGTGCTAGCGGGGGGTAATGAGCAGTTCTTC.

A few counts support this clonotype. The chain carries TRBV12-3 or TRBV12-4 and TRBJ1-2; D gene ambiguous. There are 10 residues in the CDR3. With 6 bases removed from V and 4 bases from J, the gap between germline ends came to 3 bases. Here the CDR3 reads CASRGYGYTF. The DNA of the CDR3 is TGTGCCAGCAGGGGCTATGGCTACACCTTC.

About this clonotype: One end of the junction is discordant with germline, which a read error may explain. The genes are TRBV11-2 and TRBJ2-1, with 9 bases matching TRBD2. CDR1 is SGHAT, CDR2 FQNNGV, per germline. This CDR3 comprises 16 residues. The CDR3 region is CASSPPGLAAYNERFF. The DNA for the CDR3 is TGTGCCAGCAGCCCCCCGGGACTAGCTGCCTACAATGAGCGGTTCTTC. Drawing the rest from reference TRBV11-2 and TRBJ2-1, the complete variable domain is EAGVAQSPRYKIIEKRQSVAFWCNPISGHATLYWYQQILGQGPKLLIQFQNNGVVDDSQLPKDRFSAERLKGVDSTLKIQPAKLEDSAVYLCASSPPGLAAYNERFFGPGTRLTVL.

The V and J genes are TRBV4-1 and TRBJ2-7, with TRBD2 identical over 12 bases. CDR3 length: 16 amino acids. V was clipped by 3 bases and J by 0 bases; unmatched bases: 3. Germline lookup yields CDR1 MGHRA and CDR2 YSYEKL. This CDR3 is CASSQGLAGFSYEQYF. The CDR3 DNA reads as TGCGCCAGCAGCCAGGGACTAGCGGGTTTCTCCTACGAGCAGTACTTC.

This clonotype was picked up one time. The conserved phenylalanine or tryptophan normally closing the CDR3 is absent here, so this likely arose from a read error. This rearrangement joins TRBV6-2 or TRBV6-3 to TRBJ2-1; TRBD1 agrees at 8 bases. The CDR3 runs 16 residues. Trimming removed 6 bases from V and 1 base from J; junction bases left unmatched: 8. Germline loops: CDR1 MNHEY, CDR2 SVGEGT. The CDR3 loop reads CASSPDRGGSYNEQFI. CDR3 DNA: TGTGCCAGCAGCCCTGACAGGGGTGGGTCCTACAATGAGCAGTTCATC.

The table lists this clonotype with a few counts. The chain employs TRBV7-2 and TRBJ1-3; D is unresolved. Trimming removed 5 bases from V and 0 bases from J, with 8 bases in between. The germline V gene has CDR1 SGHTA and CDR2 FQGNSA. The CDR3 runs 14 residues. The CDR3 loop reads CASSQDYSGNTIYF. In nucleotides, the CDR3 is TGTGCCAGCAGCCAGGACTACTCTGGAAACACCATATATTTT.

The J gene is TRBJ2-1, the V gene TRBV20-1; 9 nucleotides align to TRBD2. The CDR3 is made up of 11 amino acids. The J segment lost 13 bases and the V segment lost 5 bases, leaving 6 bases of the junction unmatched. Germline CDR1 and CDR2: DFQATT and SNEGSKA (reference sequence). The CDR3 nucleotides are TGCAGTGCTGGCGGGGGGGCGGTTCAGTTCTTC. Translated, it gives CSAGGGAVQFF.

This clonotype was detected only a few times. The V and J genes are TRBV7-2 and TRBJ2-1; maybe TRBD2 (7 bases). Trimming stripped 5 bases from V and 2 bases from J, with 25 bases between. From germline, CDR1 is SGHTA and CDR2 FQGNSA. CDR3 length equals 19 residues. As DNA, the CDR3 is TGTGCCAGCAGCAGCCCTAGCCGCGGGGGCGATCATCCCTACAATGAGCAGTTCTTC. It yields the protein CASSSPSRGGDHPYNEQFF.